A selection of T cell receptor beta chains follows, all from one sample in a study of control samples from healthy donors and cancer patients. Clones were sequenced by immunoSEQ multiplex PCR, and TCRdb holds only the in-frame ones, with some missing. The sample lists 20,000 to 25,000 clones, less than 90% seen once, with around 23% in the top ten. Sequenced material: PBMCs. These receptors were taken from a man aged 60 to 69 with colorectal cancer. CDR3s include the opening cysteine and the closing phenylalanine or tryptophan. A D gene is named only where the DNA matches it firmly.

TGCAGTGCTAGTTTGACAGGGAAGGGTGAAGCTTTCTTT,CSASLTGKGEAFF,TRBJ1-1,TRBD1,TRBV20-1
TGTGCAAGTCGCCTATACGGGGGGGCTTGCGATACGCAGTATTTT,CASRLYGGACDTQYF,TRBJ2-3,.,TRBV12-2
TGTGCCAGCAGCGCGACAGCGGTTGACACTGAAGCTTTCTTT,CASSATAVDTEAFF,TRBJ1-1,.,TRBV5-4
TGCGCCAGCAGCTCACCGGGGAGATACAATGAGCAGTTCTTC,CASSSPGRYNEQFF,TRBJ2-1,.,TRBV5-1
TGTGCCATCCAACAGGATTCCTACGAGCAGTACTTC,CAIQQDSYEQYF,TRBJ2-7,.,TRBV10-3
TGCGCCAGCAGTGAGTTTTCCGACAAGAATGAGCAGTTCTTC,CASSEFSDKNEQFF,TRBJ2-1,.,TRBV10-2
TGTGCCAGTAGTGACAGGGGATCCAAAAACATTCAGTACTTC,CASSDRGSKNIQYF,TRBJ2-4,TRBD1,TRBV19
TGTGCCAGCAGTGCAGAACAGTCCCGATGGGCTTTCTTT,CASSAEQSRWAFF,TRBJ1-1,.,TRBV2
TGTGCCAGCTCTCAGATGGGGGACAGACTAACAACTAATGAAAAACTGTTTTTT,CASSQMGDRLTTNEKLFF,TRBJ1-4,TRBD1,TRBV9
TGTGCCAGCAGTCAGATACTAGCGGGGGGGCCGCGTGAGCAGTTCTTC,CASSQILAGGPREQFF,TRBJ2-1,TRBD2,TRBV27
TGTGCCAGTAGTAGTCGGGAGCGGGGGGGAATCAATGAGCAGTTCTTC,CASSSRERGGINEQFF,TRBJ2-1,TRBD2,TRBV19
TGTGCCAGCAGTGAATACTCTAACTATGGCTACACCTTC,CASSEYSNYGYTF,TRBJ1-2,.,TRBV25-1
TGCGCCAGCAGCCAAGAAGAAGGAGCCCTCACTGAAGCTTTCTTT,CASSQEEGALTEAFF,TRBJ1-1,.,TRBV4-3
TGTGCCTGGAGGGGCCCACTGGGTTACACTAATGAAAAACTGTTTTTT,CAWRGPLGYTNEKLFF,TRBJ1-4,.,TRBV30
TGCGCCAGCAAAGAGACCGGAGAAACTGGAAACACCATATATTTT,CASKETGETGNTIYF,TRBJ1-3,.,TRBV5-1
TGTGCCAGCAGCCACTTACGCGGGGGCTCTGGAAACACCATATATTTT,CASSHLRGGSGNTIYF,TRBJ1-3,.,TRBV5-6
TGTGCCTGGAGTTGGGACTTCTCTGGAAACACCATATATTTT,CAWSWDFSGNTIYF,TRBJ1-3,.,TRBV30
TGCAGTGCTAGTTGGGCGGAATACAATGAGCAGTTCTTC,CSASWAEYNEQFF,TRBJ2-1,.,TRBV20-1
TGTGCCAGCAACGGCAGGGAGCGTCAGCCCCAGCATTTT,CASNGRERQPQHF,TRBJ1-5,.,TRBV6-6
TGTGCCAGCAGCGTGGGGGAGTACAATGAGCAGTTCTTC,CASSVGEYNEQFF,TRBJ2-1,.,TRBV9
TGCGCCAGCAGCTTGGACGGAAACAGTAGATACGAGCAGTACTTC,CASSLDGNSRYEQYF,TRBJ2-7,.,TRBV5-1